These T cell receptor beta chains were read from a single sample in a study of shared clonotypes between healthy human individuals. Libraries were prepared by immunoSEQ multiplex PCR; TCRdb keeps only in-frame clonotypes and omits some of them. The sample includes around 1.5 million clones, 98% of them seen just once. The sequencing sample was made of naive CD4+ T cells sorted from blood. The receptors here all came from a young man in good health. Both conserved end residues are part of each CDR3. A D gene is named only where the DNA matches it firmly. Clone size appears in some rows only: once, few, many, or a class for an expanded clone.

TRBV4-1,TRBJ2-1,-,-,CASSQDRPALNEQFF,TGCGCCAGCAGCCAAGACCGGCCAGCGCTCAATGAGCAGTTCTTC
TRBV6-1,TRBJ2-5,-,-,CASSAKWEVGPLGGTQYF,TGTGCCAGCAGTGCCAAATGGGAGGTGGGACCTCTCGGCGGGACCCAGTACTTC
TRBV5-1,TRBJ1-1,-,-,CASSLTNTEAFF,TGCGCCAGCAGCTTGACGAACACTGAAGCTTTCTTT
TRBV29-1,TRBJ2-7,-,-,CSVGSLGFEQYF,TGCAGCGTTGGTTCACTAGGTTTCGAGCAGTACTTC
TRBV11-2,TRBJ2-2,-,-,CASNEWGKPNTGELFF,TGTGCCAGCAACGAGTGGGGAAAACCGAACACCGGGGAGCTGTTTTTT
TRBV7-9,TRBJ2-5,-,-,CASQQGMERETQYF,TGTGCCAGCCAACAGGGAATGGAGCGAGAGACCCAGTACTTC
TRBV5-1,TRBJ1-2,-,TRBD1,CASSPTGGANYGYTF,TGCGCCAGCAGCCCGACAGGGGGCGCGAACTATGGCTACACCTTC
TRBV5-1,TRBJ1-2,-,-,CASSLEGPYGYTF,TGCGCCAGCAGCTTGGAAGGGCCCTATGGCTACACCTTC
TRBV4-1,TRBJ1-2,-,TRBD1,CASSHREDRDYGYTF,TGCGCCAGCAGCCACAGGGAGGACAGGGATTATGGCTACACCTTC
TRBV7-8,TRBJ2-1,-,TRBD2,CASSLVGLAGLYNEQFF,TGTGCCAGCAGCTTAGTCGGACTAGCGGGACTATACAATGAGCAGTTCTTC
TRBV11-3,TRBJ2-3,-,TRBD1,CASSLDRGSTDTQYF,TGTGCCAGCAGCTTGGACAGGGGAAGCACAGATACGCAGTATTTT
TRBV5-6,TRBJ1-4,once,-,CASSSTGATNEKLFF,TGTGCCAGCAGCTCCACGGGGGCAACTAATGAAAAACTGTTTTTT
TRBV18,TRBJ2-3,-,TRBD2,CASSPKREGLHTDTQYF,TGTGCCAGCTCACCAAAGCGGGAGGGCCTCCACACAGATACGCAGTATTTT
TRBV27,TRBJ2-1,-,TRBD2,CASSSRTSGRPLIYNEQFF,TGTGCCAGCAGTTCCCGCACTAGCGGGAGGCCCCTTATTTACAATGAGCAGTTCTTC
TRBV6-5,TRBJ2-1,-,-,CASSYLSGLNEQFF,TGTGCCAGCAGTTACCTTAGCGGTCTCAATGAGCAGTTCTTC
TRBV23-1,TRBJ1-2,-,-,CASSPRSPGRRGLSGYTF,TGCGCCAGCAGTCCCCGGTCCCCCGGGCGCCGTGGCCTCAGTGGCTACACCTTC
TRBV7-2,TRBJ2-7,-,-,CASSLEREQYF,TGTGCCAGCAGCTTAGAAAGGGAGCAGTACTTC
TRBV28,TRBJ1-2,-,-,CASSYGDGSNYGYTF,TGTGCCAGCAGTTATGGGGACGGTTCTAACTATGGCTACACCTTC
TRBV6-6,TRBJ2-1,-,-,CASSYSFGDEQFF,TGTGCCAGCAGTTACTCTTTTGGGGATGAGCAGTTCTTC
TRBV7-2,TRBJ2-1,-,-,CASSSGLRGSSNEQFF,TGTGCCAGCAGCTCTGGTCTCCGGGGTAGTAGTAATGAGCAGTTCTTC
TRBV7-2,TRBJ2-7,-,-,CASSLALLREQYF,TGTGCCAGCAGCTTGGCCCTACTTCGCGAGCAGTACTTC
TRBV19,TRBJ2-7,-,-,CASSRRHDWGYEQYF,TGTGCCAGTAGTCGACGTCACGACTGGGGCTACGAGCAGTACTTC
TRBV6-4,TRBJ2-1,-,-,CASSAAVASSYNEQFF,TGTGCCAGCAGTGCGGCGGTGGCGAGCTCCTACAATGAGCAGTTCTTC
TRBV5-1,TRBJ2-5,-,TRBD1,CASSRNGQGNQETQYF,TGCGCCAGCAGCCGGAACGGACAGGGAAACCAAGAGACCCAGTACTTC
TRBV7-2,TRBJ1-5,-,-,CASSLLVGNQPQHF,TGTGCCAGCAGCTTATTGGTGGGAAATCAGCCCCAGCATTTT
TRBV2,TRBJ2-5,-,-,CASTPGVEETQYF,TGTGCCAGCACCCCCGGGGTAGAAGAGACCCAGTACTTC
TRBV12-5,TRBJ2-3,-,TRBD2,CASARIGAGGVPTPDTQYF,TGTGCTAGTGCCCGAATCGGGGCGGGAGGGGTCCCCACACCGGATACGCAGTATTTT
TRBV5-6,TRBJ2-2,-,-,CASSFPTGELFF,TGTGCCAGCAGCTTTCCGACCGGGGAGCTGTTTTTT
TRBV9,TRBJ2-3,-,-,CASSVHSVPGTDTQYF,TGTGCCAGCAGCGTCCACTCAGTTCCAGGCACAGATACGCAGTATTTT
TRBV5-6,TRBJ2-1,-,-,CASSLGPSSYNEQFF,TGTGCCAGCAGCTTGGGGCCATCGTCCTACAATGAGCAGTTCTTC
TRBV19,TRBJ2-7,-,-,CASRYGAGIIHEQYF,TGTGCCAGTAGATATGGGGCAGGGATAATCCACGAGCAGTACTTC
TRBV7-2,TRBJ1-1,-,TRBD1,CASSYRGGTEAFF,TGTGCCAGCAGCTACAGGGGTGGGACTGAAGCTTTCTTT
TRBV11-3,TRBJ2-5,-,TRBD2,CASSLRREGTQYF,TGTGCCAGCAGCTTAAGGCGGGAGGGGACCCAGTACTTC